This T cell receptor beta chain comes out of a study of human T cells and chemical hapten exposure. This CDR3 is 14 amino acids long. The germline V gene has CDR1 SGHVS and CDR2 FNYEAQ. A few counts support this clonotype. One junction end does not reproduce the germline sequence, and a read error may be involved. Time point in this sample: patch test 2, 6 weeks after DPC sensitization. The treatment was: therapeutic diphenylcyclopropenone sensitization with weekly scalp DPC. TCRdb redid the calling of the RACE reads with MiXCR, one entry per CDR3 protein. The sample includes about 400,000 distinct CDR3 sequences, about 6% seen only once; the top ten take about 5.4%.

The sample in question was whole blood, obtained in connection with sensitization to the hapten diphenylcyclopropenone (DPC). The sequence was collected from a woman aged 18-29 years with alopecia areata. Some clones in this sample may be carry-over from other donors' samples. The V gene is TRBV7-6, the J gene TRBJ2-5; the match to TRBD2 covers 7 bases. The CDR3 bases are TGTGCCAGCAGCTTACGGGGGGACCAAGAGCCCCAGTACTTC. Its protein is CASSLRGDQEPQYF.